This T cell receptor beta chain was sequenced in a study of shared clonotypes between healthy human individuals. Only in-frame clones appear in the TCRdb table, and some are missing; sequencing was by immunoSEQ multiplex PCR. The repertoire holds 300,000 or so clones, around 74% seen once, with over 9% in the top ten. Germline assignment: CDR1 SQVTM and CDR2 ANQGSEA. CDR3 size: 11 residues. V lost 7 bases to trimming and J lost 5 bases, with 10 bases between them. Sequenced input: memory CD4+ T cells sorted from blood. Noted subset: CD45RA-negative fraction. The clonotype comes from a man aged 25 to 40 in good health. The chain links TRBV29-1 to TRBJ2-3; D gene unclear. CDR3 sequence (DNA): TGCAGCGCATTGGGCGGAGATACGCAGTATTTT. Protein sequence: CSALGGDTQYF.